This T cell receptor beta chain was documented in a study of blood T cell repertoires in COVID-19. Study-wide context: Spain, Italy and the United States supplied samples that represented acute and convalescent COVID-19. T cells, B-cell-depleted T cells, or PBMCs supplied cDNA or gDNA.

In assigning cohorts, the study relied on participant-reported clinical history. The table lists this clone with a few counts. TCRdb keeps only in-frame clones here, not all; method: immunoSEQ multiplex PCR. Of roughly 58,000 clones in the sample, just over 70% are singletons; the top ten hold about half. Germline values: CDR1 SGHRS, CDR2 YFSETQ. The CDR3 covers 15 residues. Germline trimming cut 4 bases from V and 1 base from J; bases unmatched to any gene: 5. This chain connects TRBV5-1 to TRBJ2-3; TRBD2 matches at 8 bases. Sequenced material: PBMCs or T cells enriched from blood (not recorded which). This TCR came from a woman aged 60-75 years who had been exposed to COVID-19. CDR3 sequence (DNA): TGCGCCAGCAGCCATAGCGGGACTGGCACAGATACGCAGTATTTT. It translates to CASSHSGTGTDTQYF.